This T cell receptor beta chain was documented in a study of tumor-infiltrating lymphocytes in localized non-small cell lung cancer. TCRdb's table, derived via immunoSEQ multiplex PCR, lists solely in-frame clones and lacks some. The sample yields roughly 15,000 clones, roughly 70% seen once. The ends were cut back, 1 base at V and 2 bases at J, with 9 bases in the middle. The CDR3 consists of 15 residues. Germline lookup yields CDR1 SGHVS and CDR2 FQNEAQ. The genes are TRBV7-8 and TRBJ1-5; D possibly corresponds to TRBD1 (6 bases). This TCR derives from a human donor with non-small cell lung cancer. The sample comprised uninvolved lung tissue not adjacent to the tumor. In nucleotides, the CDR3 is TGTGCCAGCAGCTTAGACAGGGTGGGCAATCAGCCCCAGCATTTT. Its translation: CASSLDRVGNQPQHF.